Listed below are T cell receptor beta chains from one sample, sequenced in a study of T cell repertoires in cytomegalovirus infection. Each CDR3 protein is one row after TCRdb ran MiXCR on the reads. The repertoire holds around 630,000 distinct CDR3 sequences, with 20% to 25% as singletons. The sequenced material came from CD8+ T cells from PBMCs. All receptors come from a human donor in good health (CMV status not recorded). Some clones in this sample may be carry-over from other donors' samples. Each CDR3 is given with its conserved first and last residue. The D gene is left open where the match is weak. For some rows the clone size is stated as once, few or many, or as a class when expanded; others skip it.

clone_size: few
d_call: -
v_call: TRBV27
j_call: TRBJ1-5
cdr3_nt: TGTGCCAGCAGAAGCGGGGGGAGCAATCAGCCCCAGCATTTT
cdr3_aa: CASRSGGSNQPQHF

clone_size: -
d_call: -
v_call: TRBV6-2/TRBV6-3
j_call: TRBJ1-2
cdr3_nt: TGTGCCAGCAGTTACGGGAAGGACGGCTACACCTTC
cdr3_aa: CASSYGKDGYTF

clone_size: many
d_call: TRBD2
v_call: TRBV7-8
j_call: TRBJ2-5
cdr3_nt: TGTGCCAGCAGCGGGACTAGCGGGGGGCCGAGAGAGACCCAGTACTTC
cdr3_aa: CASSGTSGGPRETQYF

clone_size: few
d_call: -
v_call: TRBV6-5
j_call: TRBJ2-7
cdr3_nt: TGTGCCAGCAGTTACTCGATGGCCCGGAACTACGAGCAGTACTTC
cdr3_aa: CASSYSMARNYEQYF

clone_size: -
d_call: -
v_call: TRBV6-5
j_call: TRBJ1-2
cdr3_nt: TGTGCCAGCAGTTACGGGGACATTTATGGCTACACCTTC
cdr3_aa: CASSYGDIYGYTF

clone_size: few
d_call: TRBD1
v_call: TRBV6-2/TRBV6-3
j_call: TRBJ2-5
cdr3_nt: TGTGCCAGTGACGCCGGGACAGGGATGGTCGGCCAGTACTTC
cdr3_aa: CASDAGTGMVGQYF

clone_size: -
d_call: TRBD1
v_call: TRBV27
j_call: TRBJ1-6
cdr3_nt: TGTGCCAGCAGTTTTGGGACAGGCTATTTACCCCTCCACTTT
cdr3_aa: CASSFGTGYLPLHF

clone_size: few
d_call: -
v_call: TRBV4-1
j_call: TRBJ1-1
cdr3_nt: TGCGCCAGCAGCCAAGTGGGGGCCCCGAACACTGAAGCTTTCTTT
cdr3_aa: CASSQVGAPNTEAFF

clone_size: -
d_call: -
v_call: TRBV15
j_call: TRBJ2-7
cdr3_nt: TGTGCCACCAGCAGTAAAAATTCACCCTCCTACGAGCAGTACTTC
cdr3_aa: CATSSKNSPSYEQYF

clone_size: many
d_call: -
v_call: TRBV28
j_call: TRBJ1-1
cdr3_nt: TGTGCCAGCAGTTTAAGAGCCGGTGGAAACACTGAAGCTTTCTTT
cdr3_aa: CASSLRAGGNTEAFF

clone_size: -
d_call: -
v_call: TRBV12-3/TRBV12-4
j_call: TRBJ2-7
cdr3_nt: TGTGCCAGCACGGACAATAACTACGAGCAGTACTTC
cdr3_aa: CASTDNNYEQYF

clone_size: many
d_call: -
v_call: TRBV28
j_call: TRBJ1-5
cdr3_nt: TGTGCCAGCAGTTTGGTAGGGGGGGGTTATAGCAATCAGCCCCAGCATTTT
cdr3_aa: CASSLVGGGYSNQPQHF

clone_size: -
d_call: -
v_call: TRBV7-9
j_call: TRBJ2-2
cdr3_nt: TGTGCCAGCAGCCCCCCCAGGGTTACCGGGGAGCTGTTTTTT
cdr3_aa: CASSPPRVTGELFF

clone_size: -
d_call: TRBD2
v_call: TRBV7-9
j_call: TRBJ2-3
cdr3_nt: TGTGCCAGCAGCTTACGTCCGGCGGGGGGGCGAGATACGCAGTATTTT
cdr3_aa: CASSLRPAGGRDTQYF

clone_size: once
d_call: TRBD1
v_call: TRBV13
j_call: TRBJ2-5
cdr3_nt: TGTGCCAGCAGCCCCGAGCCAGGGGGCGCCAAGACCCAGTACTTC
cdr3_aa: CASSPEPGGAKTQYF

clone_size: many
d_call: TRBD2
v_call: TRBV7-2
j_call: TRBJ2-3
cdr3_nt: TGTGCCAGCAGCTTAAGCCCAGCGGGGGTTCCAGATACGCAGTATTTT
cdr3_aa: CASSLSPAGVPDTQYF

clone_size: once
d_call: TRBD1
v_call: TRBV5-6
j_call: TRBJ1-2
cdr3_nt: TGTGCCAGCAGCCCGGACAGGGGAGGCTATGGCTACACCTTC
cdr3_aa: CASSPDRGGYGYTF

clone_size: many
d_call: TRBD1
v_call: TRBV4-1
j_call: TRBJ2-1
cdr3_nt: TGCGCCAGCAGCCGTGGACAGGGAGAGGTTGAGCAGTTCTTC
cdr3_aa: CASSRGQGEVEQFF

clone_size: many
d_call: -
v_call: TRBV28
j_call: TRBJ1-2
cdr3_nt: TGTGCCAGCACCCCGGTGCGGTATTCAGCTAACTATGGCTACACCTTC
cdr3_aa: CASTPVRYSANYGYTF

clone_size: -
d_call: TRBD2
v_call: TRBV29-1
j_call: TRBJ2-1
cdr3_nt: TGCAGCGTTGAGGGCGGGGGAGTCTACAATGAGCAGTTCTTC
cdr3_aa: CSVEGGGVYNEQFF

clone_size: -
d_call: -
v_call: TRBV7-2
j_call: TRBJ2-3
cdr3_nt: TGTGCCAGCAGCTTATTTGGGACGACTAGCACAGATACGCAGTATTTT
cdr3_aa: CASSLFGTTSTDTQYF

clone_size: -
d_call: TRBD1
v_call: TRBV5-5
j_call: TRBJ1-5
cdr3_nt: TGTGCCAGCAGCTCCCACAGGGGAAATATTCAGCCCCAGCATTTT
cdr3_aa: CASSSHRGNIQPQHF

clone_size: -
d_call: -
v_call: TRBV9
j_call: TRBJ1-1
cdr3_nt: TGTGCCAGCAGCGTAGACCTCATGAACACTGAAGCTTTCTTT
cdr3_aa: CASSVDLMNTEAFF

clone_size: -
d_call: TRBD2
v_call: TRBV4-1
j_call: TRBJ2-2
cdr3_nt: TGCGCCAGCAGCCAAATAGCGGGGGGTGGAATCGGGGAGCTGATTTTT
cdr3_aa: CASSQIAGGGIGELIF

clone_size: few
d_call: -
v_call: TRBV6-6
j_call: TRBJ1-3
cdr3_nt: TGTGCCAGCAGTTACGCTCGGGTCAACACCATATATTTT
cdr3_aa: CASSYARVNTIYF

clone_size: few
d_call: TRBD2
v_call: TRBV25-1
j_call: TRBJ2-1
cdr3_nt: TGTGCCAGCAGTGGGACTAGCCGACCATTCTACAATGTGCAGTTCTTC
cdr3_aa: CASSGTSRPFYNVQFF

clone_size: many
d_call: -
v_call: TRBV12-3/TRBV12-4
j_call: TRBJ2-2
cdr3_nt: TGTGCCAGCGGGACGGGGGAATCCATTGAGCTGTTTTTT
cdr3_aa: CASGTGESIELFF

clone_size: few
d_call: -
v_call: TRBV5-6
j_call: TRBJ1-3
cdr3_nt: TGTGCCAGCAGCCGAGACACCTACTCTGGAAACACCATATATTTT
cdr3_aa: CASSRDTYSGNTIYF

clone_size: few
d_call: -
v_call: TRBV27
j_call: TRBJ1-1
cdr3_nt: TGTGCCAGCAGACACGGACGGCTTGAAGCTTTCTTT
cdr3_aa: CASRHGRLEAFF

clone_size: many
d_call: -
v_call: TRBV7-2
j_call: TRBJ2-5
cdr3_nt: TGTGCCAGCGCCCCGGGACGGGGGTACCAAGAGACCCAGTACTTC
cdr3_aa: CASAPGRGYQETQYF

clone_size: many
d_call: -
v_call: TRBV7-2
j_call: TRBJ2-2
cdr3_nt: TGTGCCAGCAGCTTCAGGACCGGGAACACCGGGGAGCTGTTTTTT
cdr3_aa: CASSFRTGNTGELFF

clone_size: few
d_call: TRBD1
v_call: TRBV29-1
j_call: TRBJ2-1
cdr3_nt: TGCAGCGTTGAAGATCTTGGGACAGGGGATTTCTACAATGAGCAGTTCTTC
cdr3_aa: CSVEDLGTGDFYNEQFF

clone_size: few
d_call: -
v_call: TRBV7-9
j_call: TRBJ2-5
cdr3_nt: TGTGCCAGCAGCTTAGCCCGAGATCTGGGGGTTTGGAACCAAGAGACCCAGTACTTC
cdr3_aa: CASSLARDLGVWNQETQYF

clone_size: once
d_call: -
v_call: TRBV10-1
j_call: TRBJ2-3
cdr3_nt: TGCGCCAGCAGTACCAACAGGGATATCAGCACAGATACGCAGTATTTT
cdr3_aa: CASSTNRDISTDTQYF

clone_size: -
d_call: -
v_call: TRBV20-1
j_call: TRBJ2-1
cdr3_nt: TGCAGTGCTAGAGATCAATTCCGGCCGGACAATGAGCAGTTCTTC
cdr3_aa: CSARDQFRPDNEQFF

clone_size: -
d_call: -
v_call: TRBV28
j_call: TRBJ1-1
cdr3_nt: TGTGCCAGCAGTGACTTAAGAGATAAGGGTGTTGAAGCTTTCTTT
cdr3_aa: CASSDLRDKGVEAFF

clone_size: once
d_call: -
v_call: TRBV20-1
j_call: TRBJ1-5
cdr3_nt: TGCAGTGCTAAAGAGGCAGATAGCAATCAGCCCCAGCATTTT
cdr3_aa: CSAKEADSNQPQHF

clone_size: -
d_call: TRBD2
v_call: TRBV19
j_call: TRBJ2-1
cdr3_nt: TGTGTCAGTAGTAACAGCGGGGGCCCCTACAATGAGCAGTTCTTC
cdr3_aa: CVSSNSGGPYNEQFF

clone_size: -
d_call: TRBD1
v_call: TRBV6-6
j_call: TRBJ2-6
cdr3_nt: TGTGCCAGCAGTTACCAGGGACAGGGGGGATTGGGTTTC
cdr3_aa: CASSYQGQGGLGF

clone_size: few
d_call: -
v_call: TRBV4-1
j_call: TRBJ2-1
cdr3_nt: TGCGCCAGCAGCCTTAGAACTCCCGGGACCTATTCTCCCGATGAGCAGTTCTTC
cdr3_aa: CASSLRTPGTYSPDEQFF

clone_size: few
d_call: -
v_call: TRBV6-8
j_call: TRBJ2-5
cdr3_nt: TGTGCCAGCAGTATCGACATGGTTGATGGGACCCAGTACTTC
cdr3_aa: CASSIDMVDGTQYF

clone_size: many
d_call: -
v_call: TRBV27
j_call: TRBJ2-1
cdr3_nt: TGTGCCAGCAGTTTTTCGGCAGCCTACAATGAGCAGTTCTTC
cdr3_aa: CASSFSAAYNEQFF

clone_size: -
d_call: -
v_call: TRBV2
j_call: TRBJ1-1
cdr3_nt: TGTGCCAGCAGTTCTCTTGGGTTTGAAGCTTTCTTT
cdr3_aa: CASSSLGFEAFF